This T cell receptor beta chain emerged from a study of PD-L1 blockade in urothelial cancer. Study-wide background: Between 0 and 3 prior chemotherapy regimens had been given to patients.

CDR3 size: 14 residues. V dropped 0 bases and J dropped 6 bases, with 9 bases sitting between them. In germline, CDR1 is MNHNS, CDR2 SASEGT. Time point described: pretreatment peripheral blood. Pretreatment sampling and on-treatment sampling together yielded between 1 and 8 samples for each patient. In each PCR, synthetic TCR analog templates were spiked in. This table comes from immunoSEQ multiplex PCR, and its TCRdb copy is limited to in-frame clones, with some not included. The table shows about 43,000 clones, with over 75% occurring only once. The gene calls are TRBV6-1 and TRBJ2-1; D might be TRBD2 (6 bases). The source of this sequence is a man in his 60s with urothelial cancer. The sample consisted of PBMCs, taken around atezolizumab (anti-PD-L1) treatment. The CDR3 DNA reads as TGTGCCAGCAGTGAAGCGGGAGGTATCAATGAGCAGTTCTTC. Translating it yields CASSEAGGINEQFF.